These 13 T cell receptor beta chains were all obtained from the same sample, sequenced in a study of shared clonotypes between healthy human individuals. TCRdb's table, derived via immunoSEQ multiplex PCR, lists solely in-frame clones and lacks some. This table has roughly 680,000 clones, approximately 77% appearing once. Material for sequencing was memory CD4+ T cells sorted from blood. As to subset: CD45RA-negative fraction. These receptors came from a woman aged 30 to 39 in good health.

This clone came up once. The chain is built from TRBV7-8 and TRBJ1-1, with unresolved D. Germline values: CDR1 SGHVS, CDR2 FQNEAQ. There are 13 residues in the CDR3. V was trimmed by 8 bases and J by 4 bases, leaving 14 bases between them. In DNA, the CDR3 is TGTGCCAGCTCGAGGACGGGAACCACTGAAGCTTTCTTT. Its translation: CASSRTGTTEAFF.

The genes are TRBV28 and TRBJ2-1, with 12 bases identical to TRBD2. V was clipped by 2 bases and J by 8 bases; unmatched bases: 7. Per the germline V gene, CDR1 is MDHEN and CDR2 is SYDVKM. This CDR3 is built from 16 residues. The CDR3 DNA follows: TGTGCCAGCAGTTTAGATCGTACTAGCGGGAGGCATGAGCAGTTCTTC. It translates to CASSLDRTSGRHEQFF. Using reference TRBV28 and TRBJ2-1 for the parts outside the CDR3, the full variable domain is DVKVTQSSRYLVKRTGEKVFLECVQDMDHENMFWYRQDPGLGLRLIYFSYDVKMKEKGDIPEGYSVSREKKERFSLILESASTNQTSMYLCASSLDRTSGRHEQFFGPGTRLTVL.

The chain employs TRBV29-1 and TRBJ2-3, with unresolved D. The V gene's germline CDR1 is SQVTM and CDR2 ANQGSEA. Trimming cost V 4 bases and J 3 bases, with 5 bases left between them. This CDR3 has 11 amino acids. CDR3 residues: CSVARTDTQYF. The CDR3 DNA sequence: TGCAGCGTTGCGAGGACAGATACGCAGTATTTT.

The rearrangement uses TRBV29-1 and TRBJ1-4; perhaps TRBD1 as D (5 bases). Germline assignment: CDR1 SQVTM and CDR2 ANQGSEA. Trimming shortened V by 5 bases and J by 4 bases, and 11 bases separated the two germline ends. The length of the CDR3 is 13 residues. The CDR3 nucleotides read TGCAGCGTTACAGGAGAAAATAATGAAAAACTGTTTTTT. As protein: CSVTGENNEKLFF.

The rearrangement uses TRBV7-7 and TRBJ2-1; 8 bases are shared with TRBD1. The CDR3 length is 16 residues. Germline V gene data show CDR1 as SSHAT and CDR2 as FNYEAQ (reference sequence). After removal of 1 base from V and 7 bases from J, the junction contained 9 bases not matched to a gene. CDR3 amino acids: CASSLGTGRGGNEQFF. The DNA of the CDR3 is TGTGCCAGCAGCTTAGGGACAGGGCGGGGAGGAAATGAGCAGTTCTTC.

The chain recombines TRBV5-1 with TRBJ2-5, with a possible D match to TRBD2 (6 bases). Germline CDR1 SGHRS, CDR2 YFSETQ. V was pared by 3 bases and J by 5 bases, with 14 bases between. CDR3 length: 14 residues. As DNA, the CDR3 is TGCGCCAGCAGCTGGGCAGGGAGGATGGAGACCCAGTACTTC. Translated, it gives CASSWAGRMETQYF.

V is TRBV5-4 and J is TRBJ2-2; 8 nucleotides agree with TRBD1. The CDR3 consists of 14 residues. Germline CDR1 is SGHNT and CDR2 is YYREEE (reference sequence). With V trimmed by 3 bases and J by 6 bases, 4 bases remained unmatched. The CDR3 coding sequence is TGTGCCAGCAGCTCGACAGGGGTCGCCGGGGAGCTGTTTTTT. Its protein is CASSSTGVAGELFF.

J is TRBJ2-5 and V is TRBV18; the D call may be TRBD1 or TRBD2 (7 bases each). CDR3 length equals 15 residues. Trimming shortened V by 3 bases and J by 7 bases, and 18 bases separated the two germline ends. In germline, CDR1 is KGHSH, CDR2 LQKENI. The CDR3 DNA sequence: TGTGCCAGCTCACCGTCCCGGGACAGCGGGGCGACCCAGTACTTC. Protein sequence: CASSPSRDSGATQYF. The variable domain in full, completed from reference TRBV18 and TRBJ2-5, reads NAGVMQNPRHLVRRRGQEARLRCSPMKGHSHVYWYRQLPEEGLKFMVYLQKENIIDESGMPKERFSAEFPKEGPSILRIQQVVRGDSAAYFCASSPSRDSGATQYFGPGTRLLVL.

Regarding this clone: Other DNA sequences in this sample translate to the same CDR3. This rearrangement joins TRBV15 to TRBJ1-4; no firm D call. The V end was cut by 1 base, the J end by 4 bases, with 10 bases between. This CDR3 comprises 15 residues. Germline CDR1 is LNHNV and CDR2 is YYDKDF (reference sequence). The CDR3 DNA reads as TGTGCCACCAGCAGAGGTGGTCAGGATAATGAAAAACTGTTTTTT. It codes for CATSRGGQDNEKLFF.

In its sample, this clone was seen once. The chain joins TRBV21-1 to TRBJ2-7. TRBV21-1 is recorded as a pseudogene. CDR3 length: 12 residues. CDR3 region: CASSLGYYEQYF. CDR3 in DNA: TGTGCCAGCAGCCTTGGCTACTACGAGCAGTACTTC.

The chain recombines TRBV23-1 with TRBJ2-5, with 7 bases fitting TRBD1. TRBV23-1 is noted as an ORF with a role that remains uncertain. This CDR3 spans 14 amino acids. Trimming cost V 0 bases and J 5 bases; bases outside gene matches: 3. The CDR3 nucleotides are TGCGCCAGCAGTCAATCGGCCAGGGGGGAGACCCAGTACTTC. Its protein is CASSQSARGETQYF.

V is TRBV5-6 and J is TRBJ2-3, with a weak D call TRBD1 (6 bases). The CDR3 consists of 16 residues. Germline V gene sequence: CDR1 SGHDT, CDR2 YYEEEE. V was clipped by 4 bases and J by 2 bases, with 17 bases between them. The CDR3 reads CASSKPGTYITDTQYF. The DNA for the CDR3 is TGTGCCAGCAGCAAGCCCGGGACATACATCACAGATACGCAGTATTTT.

There are a few counts of this clone. The CDR3 spells CAWGADYGYTF. The CDR3 region has the DNA TGTGCTTGGGGGGCAGACTATGGCTACACCTTC. The chain has TRBV2 and TRBJ1-2; maybe TRBD1 (6 bases). This CDR3 has 11 residues. Per the germline V gene, CDR1 is SNHLY and CDR2 is FYNNEI. The variable domain in full, with the rest retrieved from reference TRBV2 and TRBJ1-2, is EPEVTQTPSHQVTQMGQEVILRCVPISNHLYFYWYRQILGQKVEFLVSFYNNEISEKSEIFDDQFSVERPDGSNFTLKIRSTKLEDSAMYFCAWGADYGYTFGSGTRLTVV.